This T cell receptor (beta chain) was sequenced during a study of T cell responses to AZD1222 COVID-19 vaccine. Clones were sequenced by immunoSEQ multiplex PCR, and TCRdb holds only the in-frame ones, with some missing. The data contain 130,000 or so clones, roughly nine tenths of them singletons. Germline V gene data show CDR1 as SGHRS and CDR2 as YFSETQ. The length of the CDR3 is 14 residues. V lost 4 bases, J lost 0 bases, and 10 bases lay in between. This TCR came from an adult in good health. The chain couples TRBV5-1 to TRBJ2-5, with a tentative D call TRBD1 (7 bases). The sample here was peripheral blood, taken on day 0 of AZD1222 vaccination. The CDR3 loop is CASSGGTDQETQYF. The DNA of the CDR3 is TGCGCCAGCAGCGGGGGGACAGACCAAGAGACCCAGTACTTC. Combining the CDR3 with reference TRBV5-1 and TRBJ2-5 gives the whole variable domain KAGVTQTPRYLIKTRGQQVTLSCSPISGHRSVSWYQQTPGQGLQFLFEYFSETQRNKGNFPGRFSGRQFSNSRSEMNVSTLELGDSALYLCASSGGTDQETQYFGPGTRLLVL.